This T cell receptor (beta chain) was documented in a study of T cells in Graves' hyperthyroidism and ophthalmopathy. Amplification of TCR beta CDR3 regions used RNA as the template. The primer set for the first-round RT-PCR of the TCR CDR3 was HTBI. MiXCR, run by TCRdb on the multiplex PCR reads, gives a single entry per CDR3 protein. Found here are a few hundred thousand distinct CDR3 sequences, around 15% of them singletons; the top ten hold about 15%. Stable disease denoted Graves' hyperthyroidism without ophthalmopathy progression within 18 months. Patients were excluded because of uncontrolled infection, other autoimmune disease, pregnancy or lactation. Many counts were recorded for this clonotype. What it binds is unknown. Broader study findings: Before onset, ophthalmopathy was predicted by the model a median around 6 months earlier. Most thyroid clonotypes that were expanded above 0.001 also turned up in blood.

The sequence was obtained from a woman in her 40s with Graves' hyperthyroidism. The sample consisted of blood.

This chain's CDR3 is CAWSMDRGSEQYF. CDR3 DNA sequence: TGTGCCTGGAGTATGGACAGGGGATCCGAGCAGTACTTC. This chain connects TRBV30 to TRBJ2-7, with 9 bases that match TRBD1. V gave up 2 bases and J gave up 6 bases; unmatched junction bases: 5. This CDR3 region has 13 residues. Germline V gene sequence: CDR1 GTSNPN, CDR2 SVGIG (reference sequence).